These 8 T cell receptor beta chains originate from one sample sequenced in a study of blood T cell repertoires in COVID-19. Clones were sequenced by immunoSEQ multiplex PCR, and TCRdb holds only the in-frame ones, with some missing. The sample carries 300,000 or so clones, roughly 90% recorded once. The sequenced sample was peripheral blood. The receptors come from a man between 18 and 29 years old who had recovered from COVID-19.

This clone has just a few counts. The chain recombines TRBV7-9 with TRBJ1-3, with D perhaps TRBD1 (6 bases). The CDR3 contains 15 residues. Trimming pared 2 bases from V and 0 bases from J, leaving 8 bases between. Looked up from germline, CDR1 is SEHNR and CDR2 is FQNEAQ (reference sequence). The CDR3 spells CASSLQGTSGNTIYF. For the CDR3, the DNA is TGTGCCAGCAGCTTACAGGGGACCTCTGGAAACACCATATATTTT.

This clone has more than one count but fewer than ten. This chain uses TRBV7-9 with TRBJ2-2; 7 nucleotides align to TRBD1. The CDR3 has 14 amino acids. Losses at the gene ends were 6 bases for V and 4 bases for J; bases not matched to a gene: 5. From germline, CDR1 is SEHNR and CDR2 FQNEAQ (reference sequence). This CDR3 reads CASRSGGLTGELFF. The CDR3 DNA reads as TGTGCCAGCAGGTCAGGGGGTCTCACCGGGGAGCTGTTTTTT.

The V call is TRBV7-2, the J call TRBJ1-2; a possible D gene is TRBD1 (6 bases). This CDR3 has 13 residues. V was clipped by 5 bases and J by 7 bases, with 14 bases between them. CDR1 is SGHTA, CDR2 FQGNSA, per germline. The CDR3 coding sequence is TGTGCCAGCAGCGCCCCAGGGGTAGGTGGCTACACCTTC. This gives the protein CASSAPGVGGYTF.

The chain links TRBV4-1 to TRBJ1-2, with TRBD1 matching over 7 bases. This CDR3 has 16 amino acids. The V gene's germline CDR1 is MGHRA and CDR2 YSYEKL. J was trimmed by 4 bases and V by 4 bases; bases with no gene match: 12. DNA of the CDR3: TGCGCCAGCAGCCCCCGGGACAGCGCCCAGGGCTATGGCTACACCTTC. The encoded protein is CASSPRDSAQGYGYTF.

The rearrangement joins TRBV19 to TRBJ2-1, with TRBD1 matching 11 bases. The CDR3 covers 16 residues. The junction had 6 bases not matched to a gene; V was cut back by 8 bases and J by 0 bases. CDR1 is LNHDA, CDR2 SQIVND, per germline (reference sequence). Written as DNA, the CDR3 is TGTGCCAGTCGGGACAGGGGGATCAACTCCTACAATGAGCAGTTCTTC. Its translation: CASRDRGINSYNEQFF.

The CDR3 DNA sequence: TGTGCCAGCAGCTTGGGCTCGAGCTCTGGAAACACCATATATTTT. This encodes CASSLGSSSGNTIYF. This chain joins TRBV7-6 and TRBJ1-3; the D is unclear. Looked up from germline, CDR1 is SGHVS and CDR2 is FNYEAQ. The V and J ends lost 3 bases and 0 bases respectively, with 9 bases between them. This CDR3 has 15 residues.

The chain uses TRBV19 and TRBJ1-5, with TRBD1 as a possible D gene (6 bases). Germline lookup yields CDR1 LNHDA and CDR2 SQIVND (reference sequence). V lost 5 bases and J 7 bases, leaving 27 bases between the germline ends. The CDR3 contains 18 residues. The CDR3 sequence is CASSWAAAGGLLEQPQHF. The DNA of the CDR3 is TGTGCCAGTAGTTGGGCGGCAGCGGGGGGCCTCCTCGAGCAGCCCCAGCATTTT. Full variable domain (outside the CDR3, taken from reference TRBV19 and TRBJ1-5): DGGITQSPKYLFRKEGQNVTLSCEQNLNHDAMYWYRQDPGQGLRLIYYSQIVNDFQKGDIAEGYSVSREKKESFPLTVTSAQKNPTAFYLCASSWAAAGGLLEQPQHFGDGTRLSIL.

This chain uses TRBV27 with TRBJ1-5, with a possible D match to TRBD1 (6 bases). The ends were cut back, 4 bases at V and 7 bases at J, with 17 bases in the middle. Germline V gene sequence: CDR1 MNHEY, CDR2 SMNVEV (reference sequence). The CDR3 covers 15 residues. The CDR3 region is CASSSNRELVQPQHF. In nucleotides, the CDR3 is TGTGCCAGCAGTTCCAACAGGGAATTAGTCCAGCCCCAGCATTTT.